This T cell receptor (beta chain) was captured by sequencing in a study of kidney transplant recipient with SARS-CoV-2 infection (dated by TCRdb to the early 2020s). Trimming removed 4 bases from V and 5 bases from J; the gene matches leave 12 bases unexplained. Its CDR3 holds 16 amino acids, cysteine through phenylalanine. The only DNA kept is the CDR3, 48 bases in frame from the first base. The germline V gene yields SGHAT for CDR1 and FQNNGV for CDR2. The data were produced on an Illumina MiSeq. Profiling of the peripheral T cell repertoire targeted human TCRbeta genes. From the authors' description of their analysis: Beta-binomial modelling was applied to test for differential clonotype abundance so that variability over time was accounted for. Clonotypes that had expanded were screened against the ImmuneCODE reference database of SARS-CoV-2-associated TCRs and mapped onto regions of the viral genome. Additional repertoire analyses examined TRBV gene usage, CDR3 length, CDR3 amino acid overlap between time points, distributions of clonotype abundance, and Jaccard similarity. TCRdb passed the public sequencing reads through fastp at Q25 and MiXCR, retaining productive beta sequences. A single entry per CDR3 protein holds the most common genes and DNA from its merged rows. TCRdb's processing, not the authors' own work, is the source of the V and J calls. The sample includes fewer than 250,000 distinct CDR3 sequences, with under 30% observed a single time. The ten largest clonotypes hold nearly 7.5% of the sample.

The time point label, read with the paper, signifies: pre-pandemic baseline sample and day 111 after first positive SARS-CoV-2 test. This clonotype was picked up many times. What antigen it recognizes has not been identified. Base qualities are not provided; no much larger clone lies one nucleotide away. This receptor was taken from a male patient in his thirties who had COVID-19 and was a kidney transplant recipient. Once a transplant has taken place, some T cells may be donor derived. This chain is built from TRBV11-2 and TRBJ2-7; TRBD2 matches 9 bases in the middle. The sample consisted of a blood sample, taken at baseline and around day 120 from a kidney transplant recipient. DNA sequence: TGTGCCAGCAGCTCAACCCTCGGGGTAGCGGGGGACGAGCAGTACTTC. This encodes CASSSTLGVAGDEQYF.